Below, 30 T cell receptor beta chains from the same sample are listed, as sequenced in a study of blood T cell repertoires in COVID-19. Here immunoSEQ multiplex PCR was the method, and the copy in TCRdb shows in-frame clones only, minus some. The table lists about 250,000 clones, approximately 83% of them singletons, with 3.5% to 4% in the top ten. Sequenced input: PBMCs or T cells enriched from blood (not recorded which). All receptors come from a woman aged 40 to 50 who had been exposed to COVID-19.

This chain uses TRBV3-1 (or the pseudogene TRBV3-2) with TRBJ2-5; TRBD2 aligns across 10 bases. Germline CDR1 is LGHDT and CDR2 is YNNKEL (reference sequence). This CDR3 comprises 15 residues. J gave up 9 bases and V 1 base, and 8 bases lay outside the gene matches. CDR3 amino acids: CASSQGYSGGEAQYF. The CDR3 DNA sequence: TGTGCCAGCAGCCAAGGTTACAGCGGGGGGGAGGCCCAGTACTTC.

The chain links TRBV4-1 to TRBJ1-1; a possible D gene is TRBD1 (5 bases). The V gene lost 2 bases and the J gene lost 6 bases, with 19 bases spanning the gap. The CDR3 runs 16 residues. Germline CDR1 MGHRA, CDR2 YSYEKL. The CDR3 region has the DNA TGCGCCAGCAGCCAATGGGGGAGGGAGTCCTACGCTGAAGCTTTCTTT. As protein: CASSQWGRESYAEAFF.

The CDR3 nucleotides read TGCGCCAGCAGCCAGGGGACAGGGCCGAACACTGAAGCTTTCTTT. Protein sequence: CASSQGTGPNTEAFF. The V gene is TRBV5-1, the J gene TRBJ1-1, with TRBD1 matching over 9 bases. Germline lookup yields CDR1 SGHRS and CDR2 YFSETQ. With 4 bases clipped from V and 1 base from J, the junction kept 5 bases outside the gene matches. The CDR3 extends over 15 amino acids.

In this sample, this clone turned up once. The gene calls are TRBV4-2 and TRBJ2-6; 8 bases line up with TRBD1. V trimming: 6 bases; J trimming: 1 base; junction bases outside the gene matches: 5. The CDR3 has 16 amino acids. The germline gives CDR1 LGHNA, CDR2 YNFKEQ. CDR3 loop: CASSDRGASGANVLTF. Written as DNA, the CDR3 is TGTGCCAGCAGTGACAGGGGCGCATCTGGGGCCAACGTCCTGACTTTC.

As regards this clone: The junction departs from germline at one end; a sequencing error may be responsible. The sample holds other DNA sequences that translate to the same CDR3. V and J are TRBV4-3 and TRBJ2-3; D perhaps matches TRBD1 (5 bases). CDR1 LGHNA and CDR2 YSLEER come from the germline V gene. The CDR3 totals 16 residues. The CDR3 coding sequence is TGCGCCAGTAGCCAAGAGCTGGGGCCCTTGCCAGATACGCAGTATTTT. It is translated as CASSQELGPLPDTQYF.

Only one count was recorded for this clone. J is TRBJ1-2 and V is TRBV6-5, with 9 bases identical to TRBD1. In germline, CDR1 is MNHEY, CDR2 SVGAGI. The trim removed 6 bases at V and 3 bases at J, leaving 2 bases unmatched. This CDR3 is 13 amino acids long. The CDR3 region has the DNA TGTGCCAGCAGGTGGACAGGGGACTATGGCTACACCTTC. This translates into CASRWTGDYGYTF.

The genes are TRBV7-2 and TRBJ2-3; a possible D gene is TRBD2 (7 bases). The germline gives CDR1 SGHTA, CDR2 FQGNSA. There are 15 residues in the CDR3. Trimming cost V 1 base and J 7 bases, with 15 bases left between them. CDR3 DNA: TGTGCCAGCAGCTTAGATCCGGGGGGCCCCAATACGCAGTATTTT. This translates into CASSLDPGGPNTQYF.

This clone was picked up one time. The chain links TRBV4-1 to TRBJ2-1, with D perhaps matching TRBD2 (7 bases). Germline V CDR1 and CDR2: MGHRA, YSYEKL. The ends were cut back, 0 bases at V and 9 bases at J, with 18 bases in the middle. The length of the CDR3 is 16 residues. This CDR3 reads CASSQEGGGAWAEQFF. The CDR3 DNA sequence: TGCGCCAGCAGCCAAGAAGGTGGGGGGGCGTGGGCTGAGCAGTTCTTC.

V and J are TRBV19 and TRBJ2-4; D is possibly TRBD1 (6 bases). The V gene lost 3 bases and the J gene lost 8 bases, with 14 bases spanning the gap. CDR1 and CDR2 (germline): LNHDA, SQIVND (reference sequence). The CDR3 spans 14 residues. In DNA form, the CDR3 reads TGTGCCAGTAGTATCTCTGGGTGGACAGACATTCAGTACTTC. As protein: CASSISGWTDIQYF.

The rearrangement joins TRBV10-1 to TRBJ1-1; tentatively, D is TRBD1 (5 bases). The CDR3 has 10 amino acids. Germline loops: CDR1 WNHNN, CDR2 SYGVQD (reference sequence). Trimming left V 6 bases short and J 8 bases short, with 7 bases between. The CDR3 protein is CASRGLEAFF. The CDR3 nucleotides are TGCGCCAGCAGGGGACTAGAAGCTTTCTTT.

V gene TRBV6-5 combines with J gene TRBJ1-4, with TRBD1 matching over 7 bases. Per germline, CDR1 MNHEY and CDR2 SVGAGI. This CDR3 has 13 amino acids. With V trimmed by 6 bases and J by 7 bases, 5 bases remained unmatched. CDR3 DNA: TGTGCCAGCAGCGCCCAGGGGGGTGAAAAACTGTTTTTT. It specifies CASSAQGGEKLFF.

This chain uses TRBV6-5 with TRBJ2-5; TRBD1 might be the D (5 bases). From germline, CDR1 is MNHEY and CDR2 SVGAGI. V lost 6 bases to trimming and J lost 4 bases, with 18 bases between them. The CDR3 totals 15 residues. CDR3 DNA: TGTGCCAGCAGCCCCATGGGGCAGGACGGAGAGACCCAGTACTTC. The encoded protein is CASSPMGQDGETQYF.

This chain connects TRBV4-2 to TRBJ2-7, with 10 bases that match TRBD1. There are 17 residues in the CDR3. Germline trimming cut 1 base from V and 4 bases from J; bases unmatched to any gene: 10. Germline assignment: CDR1 LGHNA and CDR2 YNFKEQ. This chain's CDR3 is CASSQGDGTGVLYEQYF. As DNA, the CDR3 is TGTGCCAGCAGCCAAGGGGACGGGACAGGGGTGCTGTACGAGCAGTACTTC.

This clone came up many times. The chain links TRBV28 to TRBJ2-7; tentatively, D is TRBD1 (5 bases). Germline V CDR1 and CDR2: MDHEN, SYDVKM. The V gene lost 5 bases and the J gene lost 3 bases, with 11 bases spanning the gap. The CDR3 totals 13 residues. As DNA, the CDR3 is TGTGCCAGCAGTCGACAGCTACTCTACGAGCAGTACTTC. This codes for CASSRQLLYEQYF.

V is TRBV27 and J is TRBJ1-4, with a weak D call TRBD1 (5 bases). V was cut by 0 bases and J by 3 bases, with 11 bases left in between. This CDR3 spans 16 amino acids. Per the germline V gene, CDR1 is MNHEY and CDR2 is SMNVEV (reference sequence). This CDR3 reads CASSLSGGRANEKLFF. CDR3 sequence (DNA): TGTGCCAGCAGTTTATCGGGGGGTAGGGCTAATGAAAAACTGTTTTTT.

CDR3 sequence reads: CASSLRYLAVSTDTQYF. The CDR3 DNA follows: TGTGCCAGCAGTTTAAGGTACCTAGCGGTTAGCACAGATACGCAGTATTTT. The chain joins TRBV27 to TRBJ2-3, with 7 nucleotides matching TRBD2. After removal of 2 bases from V and 0 bases from J, the junction contained 8 bases not matched to a gene. In germline, CDR1 is MNHEY, CDR2 SMNVEV (reference sequence). The CDR3 spans 17 residues.

The V and J genes are TRBV30 and TRBJ1-5; D perhaps matches TRBD1 (6 bases). Germline loops: CDR1 GTSNPN, CDR2 SVGIG (reference sequence). The CDR3 is made up of 13 amino acids. V was shortened by 0 bases and J by 7 bases, with 10 bases between the two germline ends. The CDR3 loop is CAWSVDSTQPQHF. The CDR3 DNA sequence: TGTGCCTGGAGTGTGGACAGCACCCAGCCCCAGCATTTT.

The genes are TRBV7-8 and TRBJ1-6, with unresolved D. Germline CDR1 SGHVS, CDR2 FQNEAQ. V was clipped by 7 bases and J by 6 bases, with 16 bases between them. This CDR3 has 15 residues. The CDR3 nucleotides are TGTGCCAGCATCCTCTTGGCGGGGAGTAATTCACCCCTCCACTTT. Amino acid sequence: CASILLAGSNSPLHF.

The V call is TRBV24-1, the J call TRBJ2-2, with a weak D call TRBD1 (5 bases). The CDR3 extends over 15 amino acids. Per germline, CDR1 KGHDR and CDR2 SFDVKD. V was shortened by 7 bases and J by 0 bases, with 11 bases between the two germline ends. This CDR3 reads CATSQTVSNTGELFF. CDR3 nucleotide sequence: TGTGCCACCAGCCAGACAGTATCGAACACCGGGGAGCTGTTTTTT.

The CDR3 sequence is CASSKGRTGNQPQHF. In DNA, the CDR3 is TGTGCCAGCAGCAAAGGACGGACGGGAAATCAGCCCCAGCATTTT. The chain employs TRBV21-1 and TRBJ1-5. TRBV21-1 has pseudogene status. The CDR3 sequence is 15 residues long.

The chain recombines TRBV2 with TRBJ1-2; weak D call: TRBD1 (5 bases). CDR1 and CDR2 from the germline V gene are SNHLY and FYNNEI. Trimming removed 8 bases at V and 4 bases at J, with 17 bases between. The CDR3 runs to 14 residues. CDR3 sequence reads: CASLQEGSFYGYTF. In nucleotides, the CDR3 is TGTGCCAGCCTACAGGAGGGATCCTTCTATGGCTACACCTTC.

J is TRBJ1-2 and V is TRBV10-3, with D possibly matching TRBD1 (5 bases). The CDR3 runs 14 residues. Deletions cut 3 bases from V and 3 bases from J, with 11 bases between. Germline CDR1 reads ENHRY; CDR2 reads SYGVKD. The CDR3 loop reads CAISERGGDYGYTF. CDR3 DNA: TGTGCCATCAGTGAAAGGGGCGGCGACTATGGCTACACCTTC.

The CDR3 region has the DNA TGTGCCAGCAGTTACGGTGTTAGCGGGGAACAAGAGACCCAGTACTTC. It specifies CASSYGVSGEQETQYF. The chain links TRBV6-5 to TRBJ2-5; 8 nucleotides agree with TRBD2. CDR1 and CDR2 (germline): MNHEY, SVGAGI. This CDR3 spans 16 amino acids. The trim removed 2 bases at V and 2 bases at J, leaving 7 bases unmatched.

This chain connects TRBV19 to TRBJ1-1; 7 bases match TRBD1. The V gene end was trimmed by 4 bases and the J gene end by 4 bases; junction bases not matched to a gene: 12. CDR3 length: 16 residues. The germline V gene has CDR1 LNHDA and CDR2 SQIVND (reference sequence). CDR3 nucleotide sequence: TGTGCCAGTAGTACCCCGACAGGGTATGAAGGCACTGAAGCTTTCTTT. Protein: CASSTPTGYEGTEAFF. The complete variable domain, with remaining parts taken from reference TRBV19 and TRBJ1-1, reads DGGITQSPKYLFRKEGQNVTLSCEQNLNHDAMYWYRQDPGQGLRLIYYSQIVNDFQKGDIAEGYSVSREKKESFPLTVTSAQKNPTAFYLCASSTPTGYEGTEAFFGQGTRLTVV.

The chain recombines TRBV5-1 with TRBJ2-3; 12 nucleotides line up with TRBD2. The CDR3 runs 16 residues. V lost 4 bases, J lost 5 bases, and 8 bases stayed unmatched. Germline loops: CDR1 SGHRS, CDR2 YFSETQ. The CDR3 region has the DNA TGCGCCAGCAGCCACCTAGCGGGGGGGCAGGGAGATACGCAGTATTTT. Translating it yields CASSHLAGGQGDTQYF.

V is TRBV12-5 and J is TRBJ1-6; maybe TRBD1 (6 bases). The germline V gene encodes CDR1 LGHNT and CDR2 FRNRAP. Trimming cost V 1 base and J 6 bases, with 10 bases left between them. The CDR3 sequence is 15 residues long. The DNA for the CDR3 is TGTGCTAGTGGTTTGGGACAGGTCCGTAATTCACCCCTCCACTTT. It encodes CASGLGQVRNSPLHF.

The chain couples TRBV4-3 to TRBJ1-4; D is undetermined. V was pared by 4 bases and J by 8 bases, with 17 bases between. Germline CDR1 reads LGHNA; CDR2 reads YSLEER. The CDR3 contains 15 residues. CDR3 residues: CASSPNPYLGEKLFF. Here the CDR3 DNA reads TGCGCCAGCAGCCCCAATCCGTATCTCGGGGAAAAACTGTTTTTT.

The chain couples TRBV6-5 to TRBJ1-6, with D perhaps matching TRBD1 (6 bases). Trimming left V 5 bases short and J 4 bases short, with 9 bases between. This CDR3 is 14 amino acids long. CDR1 is MNHEY and CDR2 is SVGAGI in the germline V gene. The CDR3 region has the DNA TGTGCCAGCAGTCAACAGGGATATAATTCACCCCTCCACTTT. Translation: CASSQQGYNSPLHF.

The rearrangement joins TRBV5-1 to TRBJ1-2; weak D call: TRBD1 (5 bases). The germline gives CDR1 SGHRS, CDR2 YFSETQ. Trimming pared 1 base from V and 8 bases from J, leaving 12 bases between. This CDR3 spans 13 amino acids. The CDR3 coding sequence is TGCGCCAGCAGCTTGACCGACAGTCTAGGCTACACCTTC. Translated, it gives CASSLTDSLGYTF.

The rearrangement joins TRBV7-3 to TRBJ2-1; TRBD1 might be the D (5 bases). This CDR3 contains 14 residues. With 2 bases removed from V and 6 bases from J, the gap between germline ends came to 11 bases. CDR1 and CDR2 from the germline V gene are SGHTA and FQGTGA. The CDR3 here is CASSLGASTNEQFF. In DNA, the CDR3 is TGTGCCAGCAGCTTAGGGGCCTCGACCAATGAGCAGTTCTTC. The full variable domain, its missing parts supplied by reference TRBV7-3 and TRBJ2-1, is GAGVSQTPSNKVTEKGKYVELRCDPISGHTALYWYRQSLGQGPEFLIYFQGTGAADDSGLPNDRFFAVRPEGSVSTLKIQRTERGDSAVYLCASSLGASTNEQFFGPGTRLTVL.